These T cell receptor beta chains were read from a single sample in a study of blood T cell repertoires in COVID-19. TCRdb's table, derived via immunoSEQ multiplex PCR, lists solely in-frame clones and lacks some. The data show approximately 250,000 clones, around 93% seen once. The sequencing input was PBMCs or T cells enriched from blood (not recorded which). All receptors come from a man aged 40-49 years who had been exposed to COVID-19. Both conserved end residues are part of each CDR3. The D gene is left open where the match is weak. Clone size appears in some rows only: once, few, many, or a class for an expanded clone.

TGTGCCAGCAGCCCAATCACCGGGGAGCTGTTTTTT | CASSPITGELFF | NA | TRBJ2-2 | NA | TRBV7-9
TGTGCCAGCAGTTACTCTGGCGGGTCCTCCTACGAGCAGTACTTC | CASSYSGGSSYEQYF | NA | TRBJ2-7 | NA | TRBV6-5
TGTGCCAGCAGCTCCCCCCCCCACAGGGGGACCCAGTACTTC | CASSSPPHRGTQYF | NA | TRBJ2-5 | TRBD1 | TRBV7-2
TGCGCCAGCAGCAAGACAGGGAACTCTGGAAACACCATATATTTT | CASSKTGNSGNTIYF | NA | TRBJ1-3 | TRBD1 | TRBV5-1
TGTGCCAGCAGCCCTGGGACTAGCGGGAGGGCGAGCTCCTACAATGAGCAGTTCTTC | CASSPGTSGRASSYNEQFF | NA | TRBJ2-1 | TRBD2 | TRBV11-3
TGTGCCAGTAGTATGGCGGTTCGGGGGAGGGCCGAGCAGTACTTC | CASSMAVRGRAEQYF | NA | TRBJ2-7 | TRBD2 | TRBV19
TGTGCCAGCAGTTCAGGCCGGGGGAAAGAGACCCAGTACTTC | CASSSGRGKETQYF | NA | TRBJ2-5 | NA | TRBV28
TGTGCCAGCAGCTTGGACTGGTCCTACGAGCAGTACTTC | CASSLDWSYEQYF | NA | TRBJ2-7 | NA | TRBV5-4
TGTGCCAGCAGCACCACGGGACAGGGGGCTGGAAACACCATATATTTT | CASSTTGQGAGNTIYF | once | TRBJ1-3 | TRBD1 | TRBV7-2
TGTGCCAGCAGTTACAGGGTTGCCCAAAATCAGCCCCAGCATTTT | CASSYRVAQNQPQHF | NA | TRBJ1-5 | NA | TRBV5-5
TGTGCCACCAGCAGAGTGCAGGAAAATTCACCCCTCCACTTT | CATSRVQENSPLHF | NA | TRBJ1-6 | NA | TRBV15
TGCAGCGTTGATCGGACTAGCGGGATAAGCAATGAGCAGTTCTTC | CSVDRTSGISNEQFF | NA | TRBJ2-1 | TRBD2 | TRBV29-1
TGTGCCAGCAGTGAGGGGGAATATAATCAGCCCCAGCATTTT | CASSEGEYNQPQHF | NA | TRBJ1-5 | NA | TRBV28
TGTGCCAGCGGGGTCAACAGTGGTTCACCCCTCCACTTT | CASGVNSGSPLHF | NA | TRBJ1-6 | NA | TRBV19
TGTGCCAGTAGTATAATTAATCCGACAGGCTATGGCTACACCTTC | CASSIINPTGYGYTF | NA | TRBJ1-2 | NA | TRBV19
TGTGCCAGCAACGAACTAGCCAGCAATGAGCAGTTCTTC | CASNELASNEQFF | NA | TRBJ2-1 | NA | TRBV7-9
TGTGCCAGTAGTATGGGACAGGAAGCTTTCTTT | CASSMGQEAFF | NA | TRBJ1-1 | TRBD1 | TRBV19
TGTGCCTGGGGGCAGGGGGCTTCGACTAATGAAAAACTGTTTTTT | CAWGQGASTNEKLFF | NA | TRBJ1-4 | TRBD1 | TRBV30
TGTGCCAGCAGTCGTCTTAGGACAGACCGCAATCAGCCCCAGCATTTT | CASSRLRTDRNQPQHF | NA | TRBJ1-5 | NA | TRBV28
TGTGCCAGCAGCCTCCAGGGACTAGCGGGAGGGAACGAGCAGTACTTC | CASSLQGLAGGNEQYF | NA | TRBJ2-7 | TRBD2 | TRBV7-8
TGTGCCAGCAGCCAAGCCCTCGGACTACCTTCCTACAATGAGCAGTTCTTC | CASSQALGLPSYNEQFF | NA | TRBJ2-1 | NA | TRBV3-1/TRBV3-2
TGCAGCGTTGGCCGGGATAGGACCTACGAGCAGTACTTC | CSVGRDRTYEQYF | NA | TRBJ2-7 | NA | TRBV29-1
TGTGCCAGCAGTTTCACAGGTTTAACTGAAAAACTGTTTTTT | CASSFTGLTEKLFF | NA | TRBJ1-4 | NA | TRBV28
TGTGCCAGCAGTAGGCCGGGACAGGGAAATACTGAAGCTTTCTTT | CASSRPGQGNTEAFF | few | TRBJ1-1 | TRBD1 | TRBV6-5
TGTGCCAGCAGCCCTCAGGGTACGCCCTACGAGCAGTACTTC | CASSPQGTPYEQYF | few | TRBJ2-7 | NA | TRBV9
TGTGCCAGCAGTCCCACGGACAGGCGGTATAATTCACCCCTCCACTTT | CASSPTDRRYNSPLHF | NA | TRBJ1-6 | TRBD1 | TRBV28
TGTGCCAGCAGCTTGGCGAAGCGGGGAACCGGGGAGCTGTTTTTT | CASSLAKRGTGELFF | NA | TRBJ2-2 | TRBD2 | TRBV5-4
TGTGCCAGCAGTTGGGGGCGGAATTGGAGCAATCAGCCCCAGCATTTT | CASSWGRNWSNQPQHF | NA | TRBJ1-5 | NA | TRBV6-2/TRBV6-3
TGCAGCGTGGCCGGGACAGCGAACACTGAAGCTTTCTTT | CSVAGTANTEAFF | NA | TRBJ1-1 | TRBD1 | TRBV29-1
TGTGCCAGTAGTGAAGGCGGACAGCCTGAAGCTTTCTTT | CASSEGGQPEAFF | NA | TRBJ1-1 | NA | TRBV19
TGTGCCAGCAGCGCCCCGGCTAGCGGGAGATCGGGGAACACCGGGGAGCTGTTTTTT | CASSAPASGRSGNTGELFF | NA | TRBJ2-2 | TRBD2 | TRBV9
TGTGCCAGTCAAGCGGGGAATGAGCAGTTCTTC | CASQAGNEQFF | NA | TRBJ2-1 | TRBD2 | TRBV25-1
TGTGCCAGCAGCCTCCTGGGGGGGCGTGGGGAGACCCAGTACTTC | CASSLLGGRGETQYF | NA | TRBJ2-5 | NA | TRBV7-3
TGTGCCAGCAGCTTAGCGGACACTGGAAACACCATATATTTT | CASSLADTGNTIYF | NA | TRBJ1-3 | NA | TRBV13
TGTGCCAGTAGTCCATTCGACAGGGTTGGCTACACCTTC | CASSPFDRVGYTF | few | TRBJ1-2 | TRBD1 | TRBV19
TGTGCCAGCTCACGGCTCAGGGGCGAGGAGACCCAGTACTTC | CASSRLRGEETQYF | once | TRBJ2-5 | NA | TRBV18
TGTGCCAGCAGATCATTGCGGACAGGAATTCGAACTAATGAAAAACTGTTTTTT | CASRSLRTGIRTNEKLFF | few | TRBJ1-4 | TRBD1 | TRBV11-2
TGTGCCAGCAGGAAGACTAGCGGGTCCTACAATGAGCAGTTCTTC | CASRKTSGSYNEQFF | NA | TRBJ2-1 | TRBD2 | TRBV7-3
TGTGCCAGTAGTATAGGTAGCGGGAGATCACCCAGCTACGAGCAGTACTTC | CASSIGSGRSPSYEQYF | NA | TRBJ2-7 | TRBD2 | TRBV19
TGTGCCAGCAGTTTATCTAGCGCCTACTCCTACGAGCAGTACTTC | CASSLSSAYSYEQYF | NA | TRBJ2-7 | NA | TRBV28
TGTGCCAGCACCCTGACAGGGGGAAATTCACCCCTCCACTTT | CASTLTGGNSPLHF | NA | TRBJ1-6 | TRBD1 | TRBV6-5
TGTGCCAGCAGCCAGGACAGGGGGCGAGAGACCCAGTACTTC | CASSQDRGRETQYF | NA | TRBJ2-5 | TRBD1 | TRBV7-2
TGTGCCAGCTCGCGCGCCCAAGAGACCCAGTACTTC | CASSRAQETQYF | NA | TRBJ2-5 | NA | TRBV18
TGTGCCACCAGACCCGGGCCCCGGGAGGGCTACACCTTC | CATRPGPREGYTF | NA | TRBJ1-2 | NA | TRBV6-5
TGCAGCGTTGAAGGAGTATCGGGACAACTTTACAATGAGCAGTTCTTC | CSVEGVSGQLYNEQFF | NA | TRBJ2-1 | NA | TRBV29-1
TGCGCCAGCAGCTTAGCGGCGACCACCGGGGAGCTGTTTTTT | CASSLAATTGELFF | NA | TRBJ2-2 | NA | TRBV5-1
TGTGCCAGCAGCTTTACGGGAGGAAGCACAGATACGCAGTATTTT | CASSFTGGSTDTQYF | NA | TRBJ2-3 | TRBD2 | TRBV5-4
TGCAGCGTACCGGGACAGTACGAGCAGTACTTC | CSVPGQYEQYF | NA | TRBJ2-7 | TRBD1 | TRBV29-1
TGTGCCAGTAGCCCCGGAACAGGGGTTACTAATGAAAAACTGTTTTTT | CASSPGTGVTNEKLFF | NA | TRBJ1-4 | TRBD1 | TRBV19
TGTGCCAGCAGGCCTTTGACAGGGAATCAAGGCGGCTACACCTTC | CASRPLTGNQGGYTF | NA | TRBJ1-2 | TRBD1 | TRBV2
TGTGCCAGCTCCTGGACAGGGCACAATGAGCAGTTCTTC | CASSWTGHNEQFF | NA | TRBJ2-1 | TRBD1 | TRBV18
TGTGCCTGGAGTGTACAGACAGGGTTACTTCCAGATACGCAGTATTTT | CAWSVQTGLLPDTQYF | NA | TRBJ2-3 | TRBD1 | TRBV30
TGTGCCAGCTCACCCCGGGACAGGTCACAGAACACTGAAGCTTTCTTT | CASSPRDRSQNTEAFF | NA | TRBJ1-1 | TRBD1 | TRBV18
TGTGCCAGCAGCGTCGGGGGGCATGGGGAAAAACTGTTTTTT | CASSVGGHGEKLFF | few | TRBJ1-4 | NA | TRBV9
TGTGCCAGCAGCTTGGGGACAGGGGGCAACAATGAGCAGTTCTTC | CASSLGTGGNNEQFF | NA | TRBJ2-1 | TRBD1 | TRBV11-2
TGTGCCAGCAGCCAGGAGTACGTGGGACTGATGAACACTGAAGCTTTCTTT | CASSQEYVGLMNTEAFF | NA | TRBJ1-1 | NA | TRBV3-1/TRBV3-2